This T cell receptor beta chain was identified in a study of T cell changes during pregnancy in multiple sclerosis. The repertoire was sequenced with immunoSEQ multiplex PCR; TCRdb's copy has only in-frame clones and lacks some. The data hold about 59,000 clones, with about 94% observed a single time. Germline CDR1 reads SGDLS; CDR2 reads YYNGEE. V shed 4 bases and J 6 bases; nucleotides not matched to a gene: 5. CDR3 length: 14 residues. The V call is TRBV9, the J call TRBJ2-1, with 9 bases fitting TRBD2. This material consisted of CD8+ T cells from peripheral blood mononuclear cells, taken after pregnancy. This TCR was recovered from a female donor with multiple sclerosis, enrolled in a pregnancy study. Here the CDR3 DNA reads TGTGCCAGCAGCTCCCGGGGACTAGCCAATGAGCAGTTCTTC. This sequence encodes CASSSRGLANEQFF.